Listed below are T cell receptor beta chains from one sample, sequenced in a study of cytomegalovirus exposure and HLA in healthy donors. Data came from immunoSEQ multiplex PCR; TCRdb stores just in-frame clones and leaves some out. Of over 130,000 clones listed, around nine tenths are singletons. Sequencing input: PBMCs. The receptors here all came from a man aged 18 to 29 in good health and CMV-seropositive. Each CDR3 is given with its conserved first and last residue. The D gene is left open where the match is weak. Size is stated for part of the rows, as once, few or many counts, or as a class when the clone is expanded.

J	size	V	D	DNA	CDR3
TRBJ2-2	once	TRBV10-3	NA	TGTGCCATCAGTGAGTCTGGGACATATACCGGGGAGCTGTTTTTT	CAISESGTYTGELFF
TRBJ2-7	NA	TRBV9	TRBD1	TGTGCCAGCAGCGTAGGATCGGGACAGGGAAGCGAGCAGTACTTC	CASSVGSGQGSEQYF
TRBJ1-5	NA	TRBV15	TRBD1	TGTGCCACCAGCAGTTACCGGGACAGGCAACCGATTATATCATCGTGGAGCAATCAGCCCCAGCATTTT	CATSSYRDRQPIISSWSNQPQHF
TRBJ2-2	NA	TRBV28	NA	TGTGCCAGCAGAAAATTCCGGGTTTCCACCGGGGAGCTGTTTTTT	CASRKFRVSTGELFF
TRBJ2-7	once	TRBV7-9	TRBD1	TGTGCCAGCAGCTTCAGGGGGCAACTAGACGTGCAGTACTTC	CASSFRGQLDVQYF
TRBJ2-5	NA	TRBV18	NA	TGTGCCAGCTCACCACTTGGGCACCTAGAGACCCAGTACTTC	CASSPLGHLETQYF
TRBJ2-2	NA	TRBV19	NA	TGTGCCACGATCGGTTCGAACACCGGGGAGCTGTTTTTT	CATIGSNTGELFF
TRBJ2-7	NA	TRBV5-2	NA	TGTGCCAGCAGCTTGAGGGGGACAGACTACGAGCAGTACTTC	CASSLRGTDYEQYF
TRBJ1-4	once	TRBV6-1	TRBD1	TGTGCCAGCCTTTGGACAGGGAGCGTTGGAAAACTGTTTTTT	CASLWTGSVGKLFF
TRBJ2-7	NA	TRBV27	NA	TGTGCCAGCACGTCCTCTTTCGGGGGTAACCCCTACGAGCAGTACTTC	CASTSSFGGNPYEQYF
TRBJ1-5	NA	TRBV27	TRBD1	TGTGCCAGCAGCCCGGGGGACAGGGGGATTTTTCAGCCCCAGCATTTT	CASSPGDRGIFQPQHF
TRBJ1-3	NA	TRBV5-1	NA	TGCGCCAGCAGCTTGGCCTCCCCTCGAGACTCTGGAAACACCATATATTTT	CASSLASPRDSGNTIYF
TRBJ2-3	NA	TRBV4-1	TRBD1	TGCGCCAGCAGCCAACTTGCTACCCAGGGGGCAGATACGCAGTATTTT	CASSQLATQGADTQYF
TRBJ1-5	NA	TRBV6-1	NA	TGTGCCAGCACCTACAGGGTGGAGAATCAGCCCCAGCATTTT	CASTYRVENQPQHF
TRBJ2-7	many	TRBV7-8	TRBD1	TGTGCCAGCAGCTCGACAGGGTCGGGCTACGAGCAGTACTTC	CASSSTGSGYEQYF
TRBJ2-7	NA	TRBV13	NA	TGTGCCAGCAGCTTGGGCCAGGGGAGCGAGCAGTACTTC	CASSLGQGSEQYF
TRBJ1-2	few	TRBV7-9	NA	TGTGCCAGCAGCTTTCTTGAGAAGTCCTATGGCTACACCTTC	CASSFLEKSYGYTF
TRBJ1-1	NA	TRBV7-2	NA	TGTGCCAGCAGCTTACGACAGCTGAACACTGAAGCTTTCTTT	CASSLRQLNTEAFF
TRBJ1-1	NA	TRBV20-1	TRBD1	TGCAGTGCTAAGAGGACAGGTGAAGCTTTCTTT	CSAKRTGEAFF
TRBJ2-5	NA	TRBV7-6	TRBD2	TGTGCCAGCAGACATGAATGGGGAGGGGCATTGGAGACCCAGTACTTC	CASRHEWGGALETQYF
TRBJ1-1	NA	TRBV29-1	NA	TGCAGCGCTCTAGGCCAGTTGAACACTGAAGCTTTCTTT	CSALGQLNTEAFF
TRBJ2-7	NA	TRBV27	NA	TGTGCCAGCAGCAAGACAGGATCCGCCTACGAGCAGTACTTC	CASSKTGSAYEQYF
TRBJ2-5	NA	TRBV18	NA	TGTGCCAGCTCACCACCGGCCACTCGGAGGCAAGAGACCCAGTACTTC	CASSPPATRRQETQYF
TRBJ2-1	NA	TRBV4-1	TRBD1	TGCGCCAGCAGCCAAGACTTTTGGGCGACAGGGGGCTCCTACAATGAGCAGTTCTTC	CASSQDFWATGGSYNEQFF
TRBJ2-1	once	TRBV7-9	NA	TGTGCCAGCAGCCCCGGGGTGGGCAATGAGCAGTTCTTC	CASSPGVGNEQFF
TRBJ2-7	NA	TRBV7-2	NA	TGTGCCAGCAGCTTAGTCGGTACTGCCGAGCAGTACTTC	CASSLVGTAEQYF
TRBJ2-2	NA	TRBV11-2	TRBD1	TGTGCCAGCAGCCTGACAGGGGATGGGACCGGGGAGCTGTTTTTT	CASSLTGDGTGELFF
TRBJ2-7	NA	TRBV6-5	NA	TGTGCCAGCAGGAGAGGACAGCCATCCTACGAGCAGTACTTC	CASRRGQPSYEQYF
TRBJ2-1	NA	TRBV2	NA	TGTGCCAGCAGTGAAAATGCGTGGAATGAGCAGTTCTTC	CASSENAWNEQFF
TRBJ1-5	NA	TRBV6-6	NA	TGTGCCAGCAGAGCACTCGGTGCGAGCAATCAGCCCCAGCATTTT	CASRALGASNQPQHF
TRBJ2-7	NA	TRBV29-1	TRBD2	TGCAGCGTTGAAGGGGAGGGGACCTACGAGCAGTACTTC	CSVEGEGTYEQYF
TRBJ2-5	NA	TRBV19	TRBD2	TGTGCCAGTAGTATGGGCCCCGGGGGGGCGGTGGAGACCCAGTACTTC	CASSMGPGGAVETQYF
TRBJ1-1	NA	TRBV6-1	NA	TGTGCCAGCAGTGTTGGGACAAACACTGAAGCTTTCTTT	CASSVGTNTEAFF
TRBJ2-7	NA	TRBV15	NA	TGTGCCACCTCGGGAGCGGTCTCCTACGAGCAGTACTTC	CATSGAVSYEQYF
TRBJ2-7	few	TRBV19	TRBD1	TGTGCCAGTAGTCAGAATCAACCGGGACAGAACTACGAGCAGTACTTC	CASSQNQPGQNYEQYF
TRBJ1-1	NA	TRBV10-3	TRBD1	TGTGCCATGCGACAGGGGGCTGGGAACACTGAAGCTTTCTTT	CAMRQGAGNTEAFF
TRBJ2-3	NA	TRBV10-1	TRBD2	TGCGCCAGCAGTGATCCCGGGACTAGCGGACTGATCACAGATACGCAGTATTTT	CASSDPGTSGLITDTQYF
TRBJ2-5	NA	TRBV2	TRBD2	TGTGCCAGCAAGCGGGGGGTCCAAGAGACCCAGTACTTC	CASKRGVQETQYF
TRBJ2-7	few	TRBV19	NA	TGTGCCAGTAGCTCTAGCACCTACGAGCAGTACTTC	CASSSSTYEQYF
TRBJ2-7	NA	TRBV7-2	NA	TGTGCCAGCAGTTTCGGACTGGGGTTCTACGAGCAGTACTTC	CASSFGLGFYEQYF
TRBJ2-2	NA	TRBV11-3	TRBD1	TGTGCCAGCACCACCCCCGAGGGGGCACCGAACACCGGGGAGCTGTTTTTT	CASTTPEGAPNTGELFF
TRBJ1-5	NA	TRBV6-1	NA	TGTGCCAGCAGTGAGGGACTAAAACAGCCCCAGCATTTT	CASSEGLKQPQHF